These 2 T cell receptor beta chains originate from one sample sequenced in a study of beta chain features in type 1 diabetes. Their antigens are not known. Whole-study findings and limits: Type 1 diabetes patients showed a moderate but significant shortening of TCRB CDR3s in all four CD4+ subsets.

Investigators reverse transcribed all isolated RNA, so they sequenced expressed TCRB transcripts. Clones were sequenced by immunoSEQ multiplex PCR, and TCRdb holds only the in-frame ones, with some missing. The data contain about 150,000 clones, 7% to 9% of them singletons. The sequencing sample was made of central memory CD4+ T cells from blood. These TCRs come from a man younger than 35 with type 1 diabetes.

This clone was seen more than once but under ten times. The CDR3 nucleotides read TGTGCCAGCAGCTTAGCTAGCGGGAGGCGGGAGCAGTACTTC. Its translation: CASSLASGRREQYF. The chain is built from TRBV7-2 and TRBJ2-7; 10 nucleotides line up with TRBD2. V dropped 0 bases and J dropped 7; count of bases not matched to a gene: 3. The germline CDR1 and CDR2 sequences are SGHTA and FQGNSA. This CDR3 contains 14 residues.

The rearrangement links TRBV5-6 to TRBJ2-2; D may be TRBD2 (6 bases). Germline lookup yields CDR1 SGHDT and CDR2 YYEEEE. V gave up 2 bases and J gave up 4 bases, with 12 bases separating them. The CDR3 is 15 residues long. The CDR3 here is CASSLPGAFTGELFF. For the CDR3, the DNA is TGTGCCAGCAGCTTACCGGGAGCTTTCACCGGGGAGCTGTTTTTT.